This T cell receptor (beta chain) comes out of a study of CD8+ T cells in alopecia areata. Study information: A 6-month period off drug followed tofacitinib, which lasted 6 to 18 months. Study observations and caveats: Higher clonality and more expanded CD8+ clones appeared in lesional than normal scalp.

A remark on this clone: The antigen is unknown.

This CDR3 has 15 residues. Looked up from germline, CDR1 is LNHDA and CDR2 is SQIVND (reference sequence). Trimming cost V 3 bases and J 4 bases; bases outside gene matches: 5. As part of sample collection, lesional scalp punch biopsies and peripheral blood were taken from alopecia areata patients. CD4+ and CD8+ T cells were sorted from PBMCs. The authors extracted RNA and reverse transcribed it into cDNA as the sequencing template. Libraries were prepared by immunoSEQ multiplex PCR; TCRdb keeps only in-frame clonotypes and omits some of them. Of approximately 180,000 clones in the sample, 50% to 75% are singletons; the top ten hold roughly 14%.

The J gene is TRBJ2-5, the V gene TRBV19; 10 bases agree with TRBD1. This receptor was identified in a human donor with alopecia areata. Sequencing was performed on CD4+ T cells sorted from blood, taken at week 0. This CDR3 is CASSISTGGLETQYF. Here the CDR3 DNA reads TGTGCCAGTAGTATTTCGACAGGGGGCCTAGAGACCCAGTACTTC. Together with reference TRBV19 and TRBJ2-5, the CDR3 gives the full variable domain: DGGITQSPKYLFRKEGQNVTLSCEQNLNHDAMYWYRQDPGQGLRLIYYSQIVNDFQKGDIAEGYSVSREKKESFPLTVTSAQKNPTAFYLCASSISTGGLETQYFGPGTRLLVL.